This passage covers 32 T cell receptor beta chains from one sample sequenced in a study of identical twins. TCRdb processed the 5' RACE reads anew with MiXCR; each CDR3 protein has one entry. The table records approximately 600,000 distinct CDR3 sequences, more than 9% of them present only once. These same records also appear under a second study, on yellow fever vaccine responses in identical twins.

The specimen sequenced was PBMCs. The receptors stem from a woman between 18 and 29 years old in good health.

This clonotype was detected ten times or more. This rearrangement joins TRBV4-3 to TRBJ2-1; the D is unclear. In germline, CDR1 is LGHNA, CDR2 YSLEER. V was trimmed by 0 bases and J by 10 bases, leaving 19 bases between them. The CDR3 contains 16 residues. The CDR3 sequence: CASSQDPQQVFKEQFF. The CDR3 coding sequence is TGCGCCAGCAGCCAAGATCCTCAGCAGGTGTTCAAGGAGCAGTTCTTC.

This sequence joins TRBV20-1 and TRBJ2-7, with TRBD1 matching 7 bases. CDR1 is DFQATT, CDR2 SNEGSKA, per germline (reference sequence). Germline trimming cut 0 bases from V and 2 bases from J; bases unmatched to any gene: 7. The CDR3 is 15 residues long. DNA of the CDR3: TGCAGTGCTAGAGAACTGACAGGGATGACCTACGAGCAGTACTTC. Translating gives CSARELTGMTYEQYF.

Here the CDR3 reads CASSLRIEKLFF. CDR3 nucleotide sequence: TGTGCCAGCAGTTTACGGATTGAAAAACTGTTTTTT. The chain employs TRBV28 and TRBJ1-4, with no clear D. Germline V gene lookup returns CDR1 MDHEN and CDR2 SYDVKM. This CDR3 has 12 amino acids. Trimming pared 2 bases from V and 7 bases from J, leaving 5 bases between.

This clonotype was seen many times. This CDR3 is CASGFGLAGYNEQFF. CDR3 nucleotides: TGTGCTAGTGGTTTCGGACTAGCGGGATACAATGAGCAGTTCTTC. The chain links TRBV12-5 to TRBJ2-1, with 12 bases that match TRBD2. CDR1 is LGHNT, CDR2 FRNRAP, per germline. The CDR3 is 15 residues long. Trimming cost V 3 bases and J 4 bases; bases outside gene matches: 1.

At least ten counts were recorded for this clonotype. V and J are TRBV7-8 and TRBJ1-1; 8 bases are a match to TRBD1. Germline lookup yields CDR1 SGHVS and CDR2 FQNEAQ. This CDR3 has 17 amino acids. Losses at the gene ends were 5 bases for V and 3 bases for J; bases not matched to a gene: 14. The CDR3 DNA is TGTGCCAGCAGCGTCAGACAGGGGATGATTTGGGACACTGAAGCTTTCTTT. Protein sequence: CASSVRQGMIWDTEAFF.

This clonotype was counted ten times or more. The rearrangement uses TRBV20-1 and TRBJ2-5; 12 nucleotides match TRBD2. With 6 bases clipped from V and 5 bases from J, the junction kept 4 bases outside the gene matches. The CDR3 contains 13 residues. Per germline, CDR1 DFQATT and CDR2 SNEGSKA (reference sequence). DNA of the CDR3: TGCAGTGCCAGACTAGCGGGAGTGGAGACCCAGTACTTC. Its translation: CSARLAGVETQYF.

The chain couples TRBV27 to TRBJ2-7, with D hard to call. V was pared by 6 bases and J by 3 bases, with 12 bases between. Germline lookup yields CDR1 MNHEY and CDR2 SMNVEV (reference sequence). The CDR3 totals 13 residues. The chain's CDR3 is CASRRFGFYEQYF. The CDR3 bases are TGTGCCAGCAGAAGGTTTGGCTTCTACGAGCAGTACTTC.

This clonotype occurred many times. The chain employs TRBV29-1 and TRBJ2-1, with D tentatively TRBD2 (5 bases). The CDR3 loop spans 10 amino acids. Trimming left V 7 bases short and J 7 bases short, with 8 bases between. From germline, CDR1 is SQVTM and CDR2 ANQGSEA. The CDR3 region is CSAWENEQFF. For the CDR3, the DNA is TGCAGCGCGTGGGAGAATGAGCAGTTCTTC.

A few counts support this clonotype. The chain is built from TRBV3-1 and TRBJ2-7, with D maybe TRBD2 (6 bases). The CDR3 covers 15 residues. CDR1 and CDR2 (germline): LGHDT, YNNKEL (reference sequence). Trimming cost V 3 bases and J 1 base, with 13 bases left between them. The CDR3 bases are TGTGCCAGCAGCCACCTCGGGAGTCTTTCCTACGAGCAGTACTTC. Its translation is CASSHLGSLSYEQYF.

This clonotype was observed many times. The chain employs TRBV7-9 and TRBJ1-2; D remains ambiguous. Germline values: CDR1 SEHNR, CDR2 FQNEAQ (reference sequence). Trimming pared 1 base from V and 7 bases from J, leaving 10 bases between. The CDR3 extends over 13 amino acids. This CDR3 is CASSLVETRGYTF. The CDR3 DNA is TGTGCCAGCAGCTTAGTCGAGACCCGTGGCTACACCTTC.

This sequence joins TRBV6-2 or TRBV6-3 and TRBJ2-1, with D possibly TRBD1 on 6 matching bases. V was pared by 6 bases and J by 4 bases, with 10 bases between. Germline assignment: CDR1 MNHEY and CDR2 SVGEGT. CDR3 size: 13 residues. Written as DNA, the CDR3 is TGTGCCAGCAGGCTCAGGGGTTACAATGAGCAGTTCTTC. It yields the protein CASRLRGYNEQFF.

This clonotype was counted only a few times. The rearrangement joins TRBV5-1 to TRBJ2-7; TRBD2 might be the D (7 bases). This CDR3 region has 15 residues. V lost 0 bases to trimming and J lost 3 bases, with 13 bases between them. Germline V gene lookup returns CDR1 SGHRS and CDR2 YFSETQ. The CDR3 reads CASSLVRGGLYEQYF. CDR3 in DNA: TGCGCCAGCAGCTTGGTCAGGGGAGGGCTCTACGAGCAGTACTTC.

This clonotype has more than one count but fewer than ten. This chain links TRBV11-2 with TRBJ2-2; D unclear. V shed 5 bases and J shed 2 bases, with 27 bases lying between them. Germline assignment: CDR1 SGHAT and CDR2 FQNNGV. The CDR3 spans 20 residues. The CDR3 spells CASSPPSKLLASFNTGELFF. CDR3 DNA sequence: TGTGCCAGCAGCCCACCCTCGAAACTATTGGCCTCCTTCAACACCGGGGAGCTGTTTTTT.

The J gene is TRBJ2-7, the V gene TRBV28; 7 bases are shared with TRBD2. Trimming cost V 4 bases and J 2 bases; bases outside gene matches: 5. CDR3 length: 14 amino acids. The germline V gene encodes CDR1 MDHEN and CDR2 SYDVKM. The CDR3 bases are TGTGCCAGCAGTTCCCCGGGGAGGGCCTACGAGCAGTACTTC. Protein product: CASSSPGRAYEQYF.

The sample holds many counts of this clonotype. The chain joins TRBV2 to TRBJ2-5; 9 bases align to TRBD1. Unmatched junction bases numbered 9, after V lost 8 bases and J lost 5 bases. The CDR3 consists of 14 residues. The germline V gene encodes CDR1 SNHLY and CDR2 FYNNEI. The CDR3 is CASGRQGVGETQYF. CDR3 nucleotides: TGTGCCAGCGGTAGACAGGGGGTAGGGGAGACCCAGTACTTC. The entire variable domain, with the rest obtained from reference TRBV2 and TRBJ2-5, is as follows: EPEVTQTPSHQVTQMGQEVILRCVPISNHLYFYWYRQILGQKVEFLVSFYNNEISEKSEIFDDQFSVERPDGSNFTLKIRSTKLEDSAMYFCASGRQGVGETQYFGPGTRLLVL.

This clonotype was observed at least ten times. The chain employs TRBV4-3 and TRBJ2-7; D remains ambiguous. Deletions cut 0 bases from V and 6 bases from J, with 9 bases between. The CDR3 covers 13 residues. CDR1 and CDR2 from the germline V gene are LGHNA and YSLEER. The CDR3 nucleotides read TGCGCCAGCAGCCAAGATAAGGTGGGCGAGCAGTACTTC. It translates to CASSQDKVGEQYF.

This clonotype turned up a few times. The rearrangement uses TRBV6-5 and TRBJ2-1, with D perhaps matching TRBD2 (5 bases). Trimming left V 7 bases short and J 3 bases short, with 7 bases between. CDR3 length: 12 amino acids. CDR1 MNHEY and CDR2 SVGAGI come from the germline V gene. The CDR3 nucleotides are TGTGCCAGCATGGGAGACTACAATGAGCAGTTCTTC. Translated, it gives CASMGDYNEQFF.

The rearrangement links TRBV6-1 to TRBJ2-7, with D perhaps matching TRBD1 (5 bases). Trimming took off 2 bases at V and 2 bases at J, with 7 bases between the two ends. This CDR3 is built from 13 residues. The germline V gene has CDR1 MNHNS and CDR2 SASEGT. The CDR3 sequence: CASSERQPYEQYF. Here the CDR3 DNA reads TGTGCCAGCAGTGAAAGACAGCCCTACGAGCAGTACTTC.

This clonotype occurred a few times. The J gene is TRBJ2-1, the V gene TRBV20-1; tentatively, D is TRBD1 (5 bases). The V end lost 3 bases, the J end lost 5 bases, and 11 bases lay between the germline ends. The length of the CDR3 is 13 residues. Germline CDR1 reads DFQATT; CDR2 reads SNEGSKA (reference sequence). In DNA, the CDR3 is TGCAGTGCTAGTACGGACACCCACAATGAGCAGTTCTTC. This translates into CSASTDTHNEQFF.

The J gene is TRBJ1-4, the V gene TRBV6-1; a possible D gene is TRBD1 (6 bases). Trimming shortened V by 6 bases and J by 3 bases, and 14 bases separated the two germline ends. CDR1 is MNHNS, CDR2 SASEGT, per germline. This CDR3 spans 15 amino acids. The CDR3 loop is CASRGQASANEKLFF. CDR3 nucleotides: TGTGCCAGCAGGGGACAAGCCTCCGCTAATGAAAAACTGTTTTTT.

This clonotype was detected ten times or more. The chain employs TRBV6-1 and TRBJ2-5; TRBD1 might be the D (6 bases). CDR3 length equals 14 residues. From germline, CDR1 is MNHNS and CDR2 SASEGT. V was clipped by 5 bases and J by 2 bases, with 12 bases between them. The CDR3 sequence: CASSRTGYQETQYF. The CDR3 bases are TGTGCCAGCAGTCGTACAGGGTATCAAGAGACCCAGTACTTC.

This clonotype turned up a few times. This chain uses TRBV11-2 with TRBJ2-1; TRBD2 agrees at 9 bases. The CDR3 is 17 residues long. Germline assignment: CDR1 SGHAT and CDR2 FQNNGV. V shed 1 base, J shed 0 bases, and the junction held 4 bases outside the gene matches. CDR3 DNA: TGTGCCAGCAGCTTAGGACAAGCGGGGGGCTCCTACAATGAGCAGTTCTTC. This codes for CASSLGQAGGSYNEQFF.

The table lists this clonotype with many counts. This chain joins TRBV6-5 and TRBJ1-5, with a possible D match to TRBD1 (5 bases). There are 15 residues in the CDR3. CDR1 MNHEY and CDR2 SVGAGI come from the germline V gene. Deletions cut 2 bases from V and 5 bases from J, with 13 bases between. The CDR3 reads CASSYNQGSDQPQHF. CDR3 coding DNA: TGTGCCAGCAGTTACAATCAGGGTTCGGATCAGCCCCAGCATTTT.

CDR3 nucleotide sequence: TGTGCCAGCAGTTACTCGACAGGGAGGGACATTCAGTACTTC. Its translation is CASSYSTGRDIQYF. This sequence joins TRBV6-5 and TRBJ2-4; D is possibly TRBD1 or TRBD2 (7 bases each). The CDR3 extends over 14 amino acids. Trimming took off 0 bases at V and 8 bases at J, with 11 bases between the two ends. From germline, CDR1 is MNHEY and CDR2 SVGAGI.

In its sample, this clonotype was seen a few times. This rearrangement joins TRBV28 to TRBJ1-5, with 7 positions matching TRBD1. The CDR3 consists of 13 residues. The J segment lost 7 bases and the V segment lost 6 bases, leaving 6 bases of the junction unmatched. Germline assignment: CDR1 MDHEN and CDR2 SYDVKM. In nucleotides, the CDR3 is TGTGCCAGCAGGACGACAGGGTCCCAGCCCCAGCATTTT. This codes for CASRTTGSQPQHF.

The J gene is TRBJ1-2, the V gene TRBV6-1; D might be TRBD1 (6 bases). Germline assignment: CDR1 MNHNS and CDR2 SASEGT. This CDR3 has 13 residues. V lost 6 bases to trimming and J lost 7 bases, with 15 bases between them. The CDR3 bases are TGTGCCAGCAGGATGGGCAGGGGCGCTGGCTACACCTTC. This translates into CASRMGRGAGYTF.

V usage is TRBV29-1 and J usage is TRBJ2-1; TRBD1 matches at 8 bases. V shed 8 bases, J shed 6 bases, and the junction held 9 bases outside the gene matches. Germline V gives CDR1 SQVTM, CDR2 ANQGSEA. This CDR3 is 13 amino acids long. In DNA, the CDR3 is TGCAGCTTACTACGGACAGGGCCCAATGAGCAGTTCTTC. This gives the protein CSLLRTGPNEQFF.

As for this clonotype: One junction end disagrees with the germline gene, perhaps due to a read error. The gene calls are TRBV28 and TRBJ2-7; 8 positions match TRBD2. The germline V gene has CDR1 MDHEN and CDR2 SYDVKM. The CDR3 is 14 residues long. In DNA, the CDR3 is TGTGCCTCCCGGGGGGGCGAGTCTTTCTACGAGCACTACTTC. It codes for CASRGGESFYEHYF.

This sequence joins TRBV7-2 and TRBJ2-6, with 15 bases fitting TRBD2. The length of the CDR3 is 16 residues. V trimming: 5 bases; J trimming: 7 bases; junction bases outside the gene matches: 3. Germline CDR1 and CDR2: SGHTA and FQGNSA. The CDR3 DNA is TGTGCCAGCAGCCCGGGACTAGCGGGGGGTGCCAACGTCCTGACTTTC. This gives the protein CASSPGLAGGANVLTF.

The sample holds many counts of this clonotype. CDR3: CASSQDDIGRYEQYF. The CDR3 bases are TGTGCCAGCAGCCAGGACGACATAGGGCGGTACGAGCAGTACTTC. This rearrangement joins TRBV3-1 to TRBJ2-7; D is unclear. Per the germline V gene, CDR1 is LGHDT and CDR2 is YNNKEL (reference sequence). Trimming pared 3 bases from V and 4 bases from J, leaving 16 bases between. The CDR3 is 15 residues long.

This clonotype was seen a few times. The chain links TRBV12-3 or TRBV12-4 to TRBJ2-5, with 11 bases that match TRBD1. J lost 3 bases, V lost 6 bases, and 6 bases had no gene match. This CDR3 has 15 residues. For the CDR3, the DNA is TGTGCCAGCAGGGGACCGGGACAGGGGGAAGAGACCCAGTACTTC. Amino acids: CASRGPGQGEETQYF.

This clonotype showed up many times. V gene TRBV5-1 combines with J gene TRBJ2-3; D call uncertain. CDR1 SGHRS and CDR2 YFSETQ come from the germline V gene. Trimming stripped 0 bases from V and 0 bases from J, with 5 bases between. The CDR3 runs to 14 residues. The CDR3 is CASSLALSTDTQYF. In DNA form, the CDR3 reads TGCGCCAGCAGCTTGGCCCTTAGCACAGATACGCAGTATTTT.